This TCR beta chain was identified in a study of CD8 T cells in ankylosing spondylitis. This clonotype was recorded a few times. Its antigen is not known. TCRdb re-analysed the 5' RACE reads in MiXCR, keeping a single row per CDR3 protein. The top ten clones hold about an eighth of a sample with a few hundred thousand distinct CDR3 sequences, more than 20% of them seen once. This CDR3 has 14 residues. Trimming stripped 1 base from V and 3 bases from J, with 10 bases between. In germline, CDR1 is SGHDN, CDR2 FVKESK. General study results and limits: There was reportedly significant enrichment of clones that were disease-linked in matched ankylosing spondylitis synovial fluid.

The clonotype was recovered from a male donor with ankylosing spondylitis or in good health (not recorded which). What was sequenced was blood, either unsorted or a sorted T cell fraction (not recorded which). V is TRBV14 and J is TRBJ2-7; the D is unclear. Written as DNA, the CDR3 is TGTGCCAGCAGCCAAGGGACCGGTCTCTACGAGCAGTACTTC. Translation gives CASSQGTGLYEQYF.